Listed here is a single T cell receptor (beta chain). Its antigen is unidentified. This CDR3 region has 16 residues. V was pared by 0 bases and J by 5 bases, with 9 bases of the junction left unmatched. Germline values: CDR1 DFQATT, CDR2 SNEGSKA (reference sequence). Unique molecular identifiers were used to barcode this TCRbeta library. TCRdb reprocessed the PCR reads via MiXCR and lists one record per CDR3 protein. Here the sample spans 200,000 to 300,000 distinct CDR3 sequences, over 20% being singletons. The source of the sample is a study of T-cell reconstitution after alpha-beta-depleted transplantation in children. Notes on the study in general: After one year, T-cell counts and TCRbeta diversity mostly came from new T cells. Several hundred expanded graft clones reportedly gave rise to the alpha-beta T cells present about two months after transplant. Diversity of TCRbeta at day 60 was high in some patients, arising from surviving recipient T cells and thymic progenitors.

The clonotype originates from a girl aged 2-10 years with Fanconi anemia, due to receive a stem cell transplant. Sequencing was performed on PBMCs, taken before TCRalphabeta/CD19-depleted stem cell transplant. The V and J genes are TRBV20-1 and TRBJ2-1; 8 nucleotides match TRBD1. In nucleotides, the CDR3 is TGCAGTGCTAGAGATCGAAGGACAGGGTTCAACAATGAGCAGTTCTTC. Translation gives CSARDRRTGFNNEQFF.